This note documents a single T cell receptor beta chain sequence. Its antigen is as yet unknown. J was trimmed by 2 bases and V by 0 bases; bases with no gene match: 1. The V gene's germline CDR1 is SGDLS and CDR2 YYNGEE. The CDR3 is 14 amino acids. This entry comes from a study of OX40 agonist ivuxolimab in advanced cancers. For the study at large: Among those treated, three patients had partial responses, one with hepatocellular carcinoma and two with cutaneous melanoma.

Clones were sequenced by immunoSEQ multiplex PCR, and TCRdb holds only the in-frame ones, with some missing. The sample includes tens of thousands of clones, roughly 83% of them seen just once. Findings of the study overall: Relative to CD4+ cells, CD8+ T cells on average had more expanded clones. Relatively little clonal expansion, among the lowest observed, appeared in partial responders at 0.1-3.0 mg/kg.

Sequencing used CD4+ or CD8+ T cells sorted from blood, obtained in a trial of the OX40 agonist ivuxolimab. This rearrangement joins TRBV9 to TRBJ2-5, with 7 positions matching TRBD1. The clonotype comes from an adult with an advanced solid tumor such as melanoma, head and neck, liver or kidney cancer. In DNA form, the CDR3 reads TGTGCCAGCAGCGTAGGACAGGGACAAGAGACCCAGTACTTC. Protein: CASSVGQGQETQYF.